This T cell receptor beta chain was obtained from a study of T cells in Graves' hyperthyroidism and ophthalmopathy. This clonotype has ten or more counts. From RNA transcripts, TCR beta CDR3 regions were amplified. The study used the HTBI primer set for a first-round RT-PCR of the TCR CDR3. Using its own MiXCR run on the multiplex PCR reads, TCRdb lists one record per CDR3 protein. The profile shows about 640,000 distinct CDR3 sequences, roughly 20% of them singletons. The sequenced material came from blood. The sequence was collected from a man in his thirties or forties with Graves' ophthalmopathy.

This chain's CDR3 is CASSPSGGYNEQFF. Here the CDR3 DNA reads TGTGCCAGCAGCCCAAGCGGGGGCTACAATGAGCAGTTCTTC. The V gene is TRBV11-3, the J gene TRBJ2-1; 8 nucleotides line up with TRBD2. The CDR3 runs to 14 residues. J lost 3 bases, V lost 5 bases, and 3 bases had no gene match. The germline V gene has CDR1 SGHNT and CDR2 YENEEA.